The present entry profiles one T cell receptor beta chain with its context. The junction had 17 bases not matched to a gene; V was cut back by 5 bases and J by 5 bases. CDR1 and CDR2 (germline): SGHKS, YYEKEE (reference sequence). The CDR3 contains 17 residues. These data are taken from a study of PD-1 blockade in mismatch repair-deficient tumors. Sequencing was performed with immunoSEQ multiplex PCR; in TCRdb, only in-frame clones are kept and a portion is missing. The sample consists of roughly 120,000 clones, roughly 80% of them appearing once. Every patient had mismatch repair deficiency by PCR or immunohistochemistry. TCR sequencing covered a few patients who responded to pembrolizumab.

The source of this sequence is an adult with mismatch repair-deficient cancer. The chain links TRBV5-5 to TRBJ2-5; 8 bases align to TRBD2. This sample comprised peripheral blood, obtained roughly 60 weeks after starting pembrolizumab. The CDR3 bases are TGTGCCAGCAGTTTCGCGTCGACAGCGGGAGCTGGGGAGACCCAGTACTTC. It encodes CASSFASTAGAGETQYF. The whole variable domain, filled in from reference TRBV5-5 and TRBJ2-5, reads DAGVTQSPTHLIKTRGQQVTLRCSPISGHKSVSWYQQVLGQGPQFIFQYYEKEERGRGNFPDRFSARQFPNYSSELNVNALLLGDSALYLCASSFASTAGAGETQYFGPGTRLLVL.